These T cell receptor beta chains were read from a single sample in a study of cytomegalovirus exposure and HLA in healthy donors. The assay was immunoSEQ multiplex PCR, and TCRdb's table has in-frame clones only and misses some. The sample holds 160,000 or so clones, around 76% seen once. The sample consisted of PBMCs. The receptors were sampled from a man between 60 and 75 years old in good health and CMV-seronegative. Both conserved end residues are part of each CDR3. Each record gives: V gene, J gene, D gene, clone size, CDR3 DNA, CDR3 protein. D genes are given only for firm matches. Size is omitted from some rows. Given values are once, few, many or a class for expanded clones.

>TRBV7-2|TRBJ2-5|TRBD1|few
TGTGCCAGCAGCCCCGGACAGGCCAGCGAGACCCAGTACTTC
CASSPGQASETQYF
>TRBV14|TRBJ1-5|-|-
TGTGCCAGCAGCCAAGAACGCGGCCAGCCCCAGCATTTT
CASSQERGQPQHF
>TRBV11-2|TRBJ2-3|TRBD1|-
TGTGCCAGCAGCCCCGGACAGGGGGCCTATACGCAGTATTTT
CASSPGQGAYTQYF
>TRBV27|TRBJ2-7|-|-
TGTGCCAGCAGTTTAAGGGAGGGGGTAGCCGAGCAGTACTTC
CASSLREGVAEQYF
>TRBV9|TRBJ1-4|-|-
TGTGCCAGCAGCGTACAGGGCGGCGAAAAACTGTTTTTT
CASSVQGGEKLFF
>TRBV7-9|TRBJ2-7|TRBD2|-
TGTTCCAGCAGCCCAACCGGGACTAGCGGCCTTCAACAGTACTTC
CSSSPTGTSGLQQYF
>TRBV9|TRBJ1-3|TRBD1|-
TGTGCCAGCAGCGGACAGGGGGCTACTGGAAACACCATATATTTT
CASSGQGATGNTIYF
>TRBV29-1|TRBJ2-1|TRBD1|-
TGCAGCGGAAAAAGGGACAGGGAGAATGAGCAGTTCTTC
CSGKRDRENEQFF
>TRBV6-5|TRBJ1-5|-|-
TGTGCCAGCGAGCCTACTAGCAATCAGCCCCAGCATTTT
CASEPTSNQPQHF
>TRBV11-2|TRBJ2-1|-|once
TGTGCCAGCAGCTTAGGCATAGGCAGGGGCTCCTACAATGAGCAGTTCTTC
CASSLGIGRGSYNEQFF
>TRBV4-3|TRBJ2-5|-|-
TGCGCCAGCAGCCAAGGTCCCCCGTCCAGCGGGTGGGAAGAGACCCAGTACTTC
CASSQGPPSSGWEETQYF
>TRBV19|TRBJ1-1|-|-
TGTGCCAGTAGTACCGGGGTTACCACTGAAGCTTTCTTT
CASSTGVTTEAFF
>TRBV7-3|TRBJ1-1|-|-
TGTGCCAGCAGCCCGATAACAGAGAACACTGAAGCTTTCTTT
CASSPITENTEAFF
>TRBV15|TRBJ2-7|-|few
TGTGCCACCAGCAGAGATAGTGGCGCGGGGGCTTCCACCGAGCAGTACTTC
CATSRDSGAGASTEQYF
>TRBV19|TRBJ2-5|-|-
TGTGCCAGTAGTATGGGTAGGGGGAGTGAGACCCAGTACTTC
CASSMGRGSETQYF
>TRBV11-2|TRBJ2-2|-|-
TGTGCCAGCAGCTTTAACTCCGGGGAGCTGTTTTTT
CASSFNSGELFF
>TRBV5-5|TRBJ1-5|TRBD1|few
TGTGCCAGCAGCCTAGAGTTAAATTCAGGGGGCTCTAGCAATCAGCCCCAGCATTTT
CASSLELNSGGSSNQPQHF
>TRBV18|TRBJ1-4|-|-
TGTGCCAGCTCACTCGGACAGACTAATGAAAAACTGTTTTTT
CASSLGQTNEKLFF
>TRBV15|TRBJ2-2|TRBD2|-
TGTGCCACCAGCAGTTTAGCGGGAGTCAACACCGGGGAGCTGTTTTTT
CATSSLAGVNTGELFF
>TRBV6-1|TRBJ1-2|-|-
TGTGCCAGCAGTGAAGATGCGGCCGCCCGTGCGGGGGGCTACACCTTC
CASSEDAAARAGGYTF
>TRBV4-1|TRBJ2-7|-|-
TGCGCCAGCAGCCAAGAACCAGTGATCCGCCTCCACGAGCAGTACTTC
CASSQEPVIRLHEQYF
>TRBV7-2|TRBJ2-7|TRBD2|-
TGTGCCAGCAGCCCGGGCGGGGGGTACTACGAGCAGTACTTC
CASSPGGGYYEQYF
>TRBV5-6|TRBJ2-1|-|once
TGTGCCAGCAGCTTGAGGGGCCCCAACAATGAGCAGTTCTTC
CASSLRGPNNEQFF
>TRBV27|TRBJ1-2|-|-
TGTGCCAGCAGTCCACGGGCAGGGGATACCTATGGCTACACCTTC
CASSPRAGDTYGYTF
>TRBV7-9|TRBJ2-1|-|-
TGTGCCGTACCAACCCTAGCGACAAAGAACTACAATGAGCAGTTCTTC
CAVPTLATKNYNEQFF
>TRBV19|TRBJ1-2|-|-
TGTGCCAGTAGTATCCCGCAGGCCGGGAGTAGCTATGGCTACACCTTC
CASSIPQAGSSYGYTF
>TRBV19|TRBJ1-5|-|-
TGTGCCAGTACACGGGGCAATCAGCCCCAGCATTTT
CASTRGNQPQHF
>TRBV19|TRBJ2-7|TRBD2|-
TGTGCCAGTATGAGTCTAGCGGGAGCCGAGCAGTACTTC
CASMSLAGAEQYF
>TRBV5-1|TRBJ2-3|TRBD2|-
TGCGCCAGCAGTTTGGAGCGGGGGCTGTACACAGATACGCAGTATTTT
CASSLERGLYTDTQYF
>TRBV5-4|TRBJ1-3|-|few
TGTGCCAGCAGCTTGGATGGAGGGCGCTCTGGAAACACCATATATTTT
CASSLDGGRSGNTIYF
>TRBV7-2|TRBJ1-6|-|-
TGTGCCAGCAGCTTAGTGTCGGCAGGGCGACGGTCCTATAATTCACCCCTCCACTTT
CASSLVSAGRRSYNSPLHF
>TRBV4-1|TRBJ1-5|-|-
TGCGCCAGCAGCCGCGGCTGGGGCCCCGGGCGCAATCAGCCCCAGCATTTT
CASSRGWGPGRNQPQHF
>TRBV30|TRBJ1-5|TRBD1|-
TGTGCCTGGAGTCTCGACAGGGATAGCAATCAGCCCCAGCATTTT
CAWSLDRDSNQPQHF
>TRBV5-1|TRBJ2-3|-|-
TGCGCCAGCAGCTTGGACAGAAACACAGATACGCAGTATTTT
CASSLDRNTDTQYF
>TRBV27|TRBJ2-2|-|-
TGTGCCAGCAGTTTATGGGCAACGAACACCGGGGAGCTGTTTTTT
CASSLWATNTGELFF
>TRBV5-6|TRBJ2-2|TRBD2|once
TGTGCCAGCAGCACACTAGCGGCACTTAACACCGGGGAGCTGTTTTTT
CASSTLAALNTGELFF
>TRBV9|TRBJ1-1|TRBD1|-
TGTGCCAGCACTCCTGGAGGAGGGGGCGCCTATGCTTTCTTT
CASTPGGGGAYAFF
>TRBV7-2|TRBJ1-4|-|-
TGTGCCAGCAGCTTAGTCAGGGGCCCTAATGAAAAACTGTTTTTT
CASSLVRGPNEKLFF
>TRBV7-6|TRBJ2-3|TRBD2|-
TGTGCCAGCAGCTTAGGGACTAGCGGGGGGGCGAGCACAGATACGCAGTATTTT
CASSLGTSGGASTDTQYF
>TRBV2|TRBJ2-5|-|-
TGTGCCAGCAGTGAATCCCGCGTGGGGCGCCAAGAGACCCAGTACTTC
CASSESRVGRQETQYF
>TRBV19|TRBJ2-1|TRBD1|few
TGTGCCAGTAGTACACGGGACAGGGGAGTACGGATTTTCTTC
CASSTRDRGVRIFF
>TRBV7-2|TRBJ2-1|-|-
TGTGCCAGCAGCTTAGCTCCCGGGAGCTCCTACAATGAGCAGTTCTTC
CASSLAPGSSYNEQFF
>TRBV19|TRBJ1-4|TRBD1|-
TGTGCCAGTAGTCCCCGGGACAGGGACGTAAAACTGTTTTTT
CASSPRDRDVKLFF
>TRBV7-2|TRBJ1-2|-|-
TGTGCCAGCAGCTTAGGGGGAGGGACTAACTATGGCTACACCTTC
CASSLGGGTNYGYTF
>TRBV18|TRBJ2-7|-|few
TGTGCCAGCTCACCACCGGCCCCCTCCTACGAGCAGTACTTC
CASSPPAPSYEQYF
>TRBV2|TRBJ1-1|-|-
TGTGCCAGCAGCAACAGGGAGAACACTGAAGCTTTCTTT
CASSNRENTEAFF
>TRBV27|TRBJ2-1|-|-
TGTGCCAGCAGTTTATCCTTGAAACCTGAGGTCAATGAGCAGTTCTTC
CASSLSLKPEVNEQFF
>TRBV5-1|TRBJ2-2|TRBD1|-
TGCGCCAGCAGTTACACCGGGACAGGGTCCGGGGAGCTGTTTTTT
CASSYTGTGSGELFF
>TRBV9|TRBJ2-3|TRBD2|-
TGTGCCAGCAGCCCACGGACTAGCGGGAGGGCGATCGATACGCAGTATTTT
CASSPRTSGRAIDTQYF
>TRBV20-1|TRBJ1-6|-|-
TGCAGTGCTAGCCCCCTTTCACCCCTCCACTTT
CSASPLSPLHF
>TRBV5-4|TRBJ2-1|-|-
TGTGCCAGCAGCTTGGCCGGAGGGGTTGAGCAGTTCTTC
CASSLAGGVEQFF
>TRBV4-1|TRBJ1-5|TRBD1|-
TGCGCCAGCAGCCAAGAAGGGACAGGGATAGGCCAGCCCCAGCATTTT
CASSQEGTGIGQPQHF
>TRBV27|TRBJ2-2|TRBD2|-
TGTGCCAGCTCGACCCCTGGGGCTAGCGGGAGTAGTAACACCGGGGAGCTGTTTTTT
CASSTPGASGSSNTGELFF
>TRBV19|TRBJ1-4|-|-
TGTGCCAGTAGTCCCCCGGGTTCTTTGGATGAAAAACTGTTTTTT
CASSPPGSLDEKLFF
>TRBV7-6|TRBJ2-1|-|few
TGTGCCAGCAGCTTGTTGACAGGGACTTACAATGAGCAGTTCTTC
CASSLLTGTYNEQFF
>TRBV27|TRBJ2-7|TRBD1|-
TGTGCCACCCTCGACAGGGGGCGGACCTGGTACGAGCAGTACTTC
CATLDRGRTWYEQYF
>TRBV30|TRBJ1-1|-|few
TGTGCCTGGAACCCAGGGAACACTGAAGCTTTCTTT
CAWNPGNTEAFF
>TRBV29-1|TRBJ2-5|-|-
TGCAGCGTTGAAGATCGAACCACCCTATTTCAAGAGACCCAGTACTTC
CSVEDRTTLFQETQYF
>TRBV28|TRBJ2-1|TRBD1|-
TGTGCCAGCAGACGACAGGGGGGGGATGAGCAGTTCTTC
CASRRQGGDEQFF